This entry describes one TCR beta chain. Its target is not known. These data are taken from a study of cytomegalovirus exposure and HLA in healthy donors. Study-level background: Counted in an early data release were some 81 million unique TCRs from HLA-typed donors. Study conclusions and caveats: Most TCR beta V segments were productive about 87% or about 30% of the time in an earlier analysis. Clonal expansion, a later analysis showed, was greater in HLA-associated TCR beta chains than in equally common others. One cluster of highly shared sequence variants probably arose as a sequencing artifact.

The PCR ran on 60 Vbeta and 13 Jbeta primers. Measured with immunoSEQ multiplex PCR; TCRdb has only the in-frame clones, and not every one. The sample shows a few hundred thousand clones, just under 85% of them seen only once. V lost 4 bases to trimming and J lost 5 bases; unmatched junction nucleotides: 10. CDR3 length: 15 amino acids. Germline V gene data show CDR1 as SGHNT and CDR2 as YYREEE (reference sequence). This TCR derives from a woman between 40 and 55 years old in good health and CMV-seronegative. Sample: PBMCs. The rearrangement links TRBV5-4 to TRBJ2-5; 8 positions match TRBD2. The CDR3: CASSATGGAEETQYF. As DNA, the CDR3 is TGTGCCAGCAGCGCCACCGGGGGGGCCGAGGAGACCCAGTACTTC.